This T cell receptor (beta chain) is drawn from a study of blood T cell repertoires in COVID-19. Looking at the study overall: Sites across the United States, Italy and Spain contributed samples from acute and convalescent COVID-19. The analysed material was cDNA or gDNA that came from T cells, B-cell-depleted T cells, or PBMCs.

In the original analysis: Counts of nucleated cells, estimated from reference gene primer amplification, were obtained. TCRdb's copy holds only in-frame clones and misses some; the assay was immunoSEQ multiplex PCR. The D gene and trimming were derived from the DNA, and the V and J assignments and clone size from that table. The table records about 240,000 clones, 85% to 90% of them present only once. The CDR3 consists of 14 residues. Germline CDR1 reads MNHEY; CDR2 reads SVGEGT. V shed 4 bases and J shed 7 bases, with 15 bases lying between them. The chain employs TRBV6-2 or TRBV6-3 and TRBJ2-3; weak D call: TRBD2 (5 bases). The sample was peripheral blood. This TCR derives from a woman in her 70s with active or convalescent COVID-19. The CDR3, as DNA: TGTGCCAGCAGTTCCCTACTAGGCATGCATACGCAGTATTTT. Its protein is CASSSLLGMHTQYF.